This T cell receptor beta chain was obtained from a study of cytomegalovirus exposure and HLA in healthy donors. The overall study: In a previous analysis, 110 million or so unique TCR beta sequences were found from 150 million to 200 million T cells.

PCR amplification relied on 60 Vbeta primers (plus 13 Jbeta primers). Assay used: immunoSEQ multiplex PCR; TCRdb lists only in-frame clones, some missing. The repertoire holds 200,000 to 250,000 clones, with approximately 82% as singletons. Worth noting for this clone: What it recognizes is unknown.

General study points: The study listed approximately 170 cytomegalovirus-associated TCR beta chains.

The receptor comes from a woman aged 40 to 49 in good health and CMV-seronegative. Material for sequencing was PBMCs.

CDR3 region: CASSSRTDKGSNQPQHF. The CDR3, as DNA: TGCGCCAGCAGCTCGAGGACAGATAAAGGTAGCAATCAGCCCCAGCATTTT. This chain joins TRBV5-1 and TRBJ1-5; D possibly corresponds to TRBD1 (6 bases). Germline lookup yields CDR1 SGHRS and CDR2 YFSETQ. This CDR3 is 17 amino acids long. The ends were cut back, 3 bases at V and 0 bases at J, with 16 bases in the middle.